The clone carrying this T cell receptor beta chain was seen only once. The data are from a study of control samples from healthy donors and cancer patients. Here immunoSEQ multiplex PCR was the method, and the copy in TCRdb shows in-frame clones only, minus some. The sample has 120,000 or so clones; around 87% are singletons. Germline V gene sequence: CDR1 MNHEY, CDR2 SVGEGT. V lost 4 bases, J lost 1 base, and 10 bases lay in between. CDR3 length: 14 amino acids. Sequencing input: blood. The chain recombines TRBV6-2 or TRBV6-3 with TRBJ1-1, with unresolved D. The source is a man in his 60s in good health. CDR3 nucleotides: TGTGCCAGCAGTTTCGCCTCCTCGAACACTGAAGCTTTCTTT. This encodes CASSFASSNTEAFF.